Sequencing of this T cell receptor (beta chain) was carried out in a study of blood T cell repertoires in COVID-19. Overall study context: The samples span acute and convalescent COVID-19 from the United States, Italy and Spain. PBMCs, B-cell-depleted T cells, or T cells provided the cDNA or gDNA that made up the material.

Germline V lookup: CDR1 LGHDT, CDR2 YNNKEL (reference sequence). This CDR3 is 13 amino acids long. V was trimmed by 0 bases and J by 9 bases, leaving 9 bases between them. Original processing notes: From reference gene primer amplification, estimates of nucleated cell counts were derived. Sequencing was performed with immunoSEQ multiplex PCR; in TCRdb, only in-frame clones are kept and a portion is missing. The DNA gave D and trimming, while V, J and clone size come from that table. The profile shows some 230,000 clones, 80% to 85% of them singletons. This receptor was taken from a woman aged 30 to 39 who had recovered from COVID-19. Material: peripheral blood. The chain combines TRBV3-1 (or the pseudogene TRBV3-2) with TRBJ2-1, with D possibly being TRBD2 (6 bases). CDR3 nucleotides: TGTGCCAGCAGCCAAGATTTGGGGGGTGAGCAGTTCTTC. Protein: CASSQDLGGEQFF.